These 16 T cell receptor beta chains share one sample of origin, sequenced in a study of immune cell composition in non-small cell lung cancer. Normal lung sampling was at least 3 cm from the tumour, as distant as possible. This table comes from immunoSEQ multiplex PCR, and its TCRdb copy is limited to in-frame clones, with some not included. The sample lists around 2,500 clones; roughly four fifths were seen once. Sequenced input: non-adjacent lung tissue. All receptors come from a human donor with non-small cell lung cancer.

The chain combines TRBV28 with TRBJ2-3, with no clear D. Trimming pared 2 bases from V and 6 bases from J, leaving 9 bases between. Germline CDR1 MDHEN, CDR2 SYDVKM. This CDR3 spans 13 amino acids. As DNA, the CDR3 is TGTGCCAGCAGTTTAGGCCTTGCTGATACGCAGTATTTT. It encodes CASSLGLADTQYF.

DNA for the CDR3: TGTGCCAGCTCACCCTTGGACACCCTGGGCGAGCAGTACTTC. Translated: CASSPLDTLGEQYF. This rearrangement joins TRBV18 to TRBJ2-5; maybe TRBD1 (5 bases). The closer fit of TRBJ2-7 to the DNA end suggests the J call may be wrong. There are 14 residues in the CDR3. Germline CDR1 reads KGHSH; CDR2 reads LQKENI.

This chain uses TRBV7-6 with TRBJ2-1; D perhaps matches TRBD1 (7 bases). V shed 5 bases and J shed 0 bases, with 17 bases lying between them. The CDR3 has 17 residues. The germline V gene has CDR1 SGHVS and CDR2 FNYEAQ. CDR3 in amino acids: CASSQNAGQSSYNEQFF. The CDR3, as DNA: TGTGCCAGCAGCCAAAACGCGGGACAGAGCTCCTACAATGAGCAGTTCTTC.

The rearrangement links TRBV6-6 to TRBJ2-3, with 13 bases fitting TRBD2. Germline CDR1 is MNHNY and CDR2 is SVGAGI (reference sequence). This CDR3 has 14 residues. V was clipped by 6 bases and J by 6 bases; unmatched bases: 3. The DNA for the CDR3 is TGTGCCAGCAGGCAACTAGCGGGGGGGGATACGCAGTATTTT. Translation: CASRQLAGGDTQYF.

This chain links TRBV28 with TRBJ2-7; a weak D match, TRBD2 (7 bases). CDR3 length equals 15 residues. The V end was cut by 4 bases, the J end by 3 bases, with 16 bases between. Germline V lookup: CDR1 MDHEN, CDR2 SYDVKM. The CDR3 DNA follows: TGTGCCAGCAGTTCTCCGGGGGGCCGATTCTACGAGCAGTACTTC. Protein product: CASSSPGGRFYEQYF.

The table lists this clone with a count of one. CDR3 sequence (DNA): TGTGCCAGCTCACCACTCTGGACAGGGGACGATGAGCAGTTCTTC. This encodes CASSPLWTGDDEQFF. This sequence joins TRBV18 and TRBJ2-1, with TRBD1 matching over 9 bases. There are 15 residues in the CDR3. Germline V CDR1 and CDR2: KGHSH, LQKENI. After removal of 1 base from V and 8 bases from J, the junction contained 6 bases not matched to a gene. The variable domain in full, completed from reference TRBV18 and TRBJ2-1, reads NAGVMQNPRHLVRRRGQEARLRCSPMKGHSHVYWYRQLPEEGLKFMVYLQKENIIDESGMPKERFSAEFPKEGPSILRIQQVVRGDSAAYFCASSPLWTGDDEQFFGPGTRLTVL.

CDR3 coding DNA: TGTGCCAGCAGGGTGGGTAGCGGGAGCTATGAGCAGTTCTTC. Protein: CASRVGSGSYEQFF. The chain joins TRBV7-3 to TRBJ2-1; 9 positions match TRBD2. The CDR3 is 14 amino acids. Per the germline V gene, CDR1 is SGHTA and CDR2 is FQGTGA. V dropped 6 bases and J dropped 8; count of bases not matched to a gene: 8.

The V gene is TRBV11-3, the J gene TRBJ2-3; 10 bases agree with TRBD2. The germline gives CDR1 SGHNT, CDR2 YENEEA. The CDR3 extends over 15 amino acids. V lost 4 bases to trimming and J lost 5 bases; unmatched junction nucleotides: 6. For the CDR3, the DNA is TGTGCCAGCAGCTCTAGCGGGAGAGTGGGAGATACGCAGTATTTT. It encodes CASSSSGRVGDTQYF.

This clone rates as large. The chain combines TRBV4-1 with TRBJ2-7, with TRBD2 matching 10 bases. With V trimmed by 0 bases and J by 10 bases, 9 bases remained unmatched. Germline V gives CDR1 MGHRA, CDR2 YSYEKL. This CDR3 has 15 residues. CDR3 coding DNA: TGCGCCAGCAGCCAAGAAACTGCTAGCGGGAGCGGTCAGTACTTC. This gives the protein CASSQETASGSGQYF.

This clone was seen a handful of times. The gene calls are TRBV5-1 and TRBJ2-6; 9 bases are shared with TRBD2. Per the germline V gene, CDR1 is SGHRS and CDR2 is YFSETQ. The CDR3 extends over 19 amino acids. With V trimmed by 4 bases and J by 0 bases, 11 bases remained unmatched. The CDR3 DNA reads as TGCGCCAGCAGCCCCCCCAGACTAGCGGAGAGCTCTGGGGCCAACGTCCTGACTTTC. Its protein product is CASSPPRLAESSGANVLTF. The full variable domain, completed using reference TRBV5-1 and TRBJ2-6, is KAGVTQTPRYLIKTRGQQVTLSCSPISGHRSVSWYQQTPGQGLQFLFEYFSETQRNKGNFPGRFSGRQFSNSRSEMNVSTLELGDSALYLCASSPPRLAESSGANVLTFGAGSRLTVL.

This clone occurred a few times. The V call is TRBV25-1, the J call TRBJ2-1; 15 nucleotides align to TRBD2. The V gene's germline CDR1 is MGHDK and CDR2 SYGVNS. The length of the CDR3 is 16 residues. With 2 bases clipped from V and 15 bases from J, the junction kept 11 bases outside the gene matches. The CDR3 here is CASSENDGTSGRPWFF. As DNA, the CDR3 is TGTGCCAGCAGTGAAAATGACGGGACTAGCGGGAGGCCTTGGTTCTTC.

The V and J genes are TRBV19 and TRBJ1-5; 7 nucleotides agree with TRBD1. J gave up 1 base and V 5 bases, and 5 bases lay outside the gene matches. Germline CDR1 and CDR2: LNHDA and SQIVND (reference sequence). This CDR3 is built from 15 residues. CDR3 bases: TGTGCCAGTAGTTACGCGGGACAGAGCAATCAGCCCCAGCATTTT. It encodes CASSYAGQSNQPQHF.

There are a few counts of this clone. The CDR3 DNA reads as TGTGCCAGTAAGGAATCAGGGGGTCGGGACACTGAAGCTTTCTTT. As protein: CASKESGGRDTEAFF. J is TRBJ1-1 and V is TRBV19; 7 bases map to TRBD1. The V and J ends lost 7 bases and 3 bases, in that order; junction bases with no gene match: 11. Germline loops: CDR1 LNHDA, CDR2 SQIVND (reference sequence). The CDR3 has 15 amino acids.

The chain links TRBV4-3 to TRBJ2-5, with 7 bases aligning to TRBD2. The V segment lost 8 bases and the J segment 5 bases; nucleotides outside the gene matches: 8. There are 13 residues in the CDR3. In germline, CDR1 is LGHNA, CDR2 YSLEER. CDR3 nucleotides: TGCGCCAGCTCTTCTTCAGCGGGGGAGACCCAGTACTTC. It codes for CASSSSAGETQYF.

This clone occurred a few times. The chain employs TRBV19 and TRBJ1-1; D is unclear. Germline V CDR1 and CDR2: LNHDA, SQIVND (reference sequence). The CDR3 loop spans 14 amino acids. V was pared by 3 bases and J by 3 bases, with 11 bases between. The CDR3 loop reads CASSMEGVHTEAFF. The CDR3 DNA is TGTGCCAGTAGTATGGAGGGAGTCCACACTGAAGCTTTCTTT.

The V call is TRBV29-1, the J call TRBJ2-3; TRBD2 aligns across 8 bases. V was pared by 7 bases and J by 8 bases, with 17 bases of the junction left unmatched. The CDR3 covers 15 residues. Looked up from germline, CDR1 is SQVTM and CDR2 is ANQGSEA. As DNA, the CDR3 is TGCAGCGCCCCACCAGCGGGAGCCGGGTCGGGTACGCAGTATTTT. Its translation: CSAPPAGAGSGTQYF.